The 5 T cell receptor beta chains below come from one sample, sequenced in a study of T cells after yellow fever vaccination. One entry per CDR3 protein results from TCRdb running MiXCR on the 5' RACE reads. In the table there are 350,000 or so distinct CDR3 sequences, roughly 7.5% of which are singletons. The sequencing used PBMCs, collected 45 days after the first yellow fever vaccination. The source of these receptors is a man between 18 and 29 years old who received the YFV17D yellow fever vaccine.

This clonotype was found a few times. Mismatch with germline at one junction end may stem from a read error. The chain uses TRBV28 and TRBJ2-5, with TRBD2 matching 11 bases. The CDR3 is 14 residues long. Germline V gene data show CDR1 as MDHEN and CDR2 as SYDVKM. This CDR3 reads CQVAGGPYMETQYF. As DNA, the CDR3 is TGCCAGGTAGCGGGGGGGCCTTATATGGAGACCCAGTACTTC.

V and J are TRBV5-1 and TRBJ2-5, with a weak D call TRBD2 (6 bases). From germline, CDR1 is SGHRS and CDR2 YFSETQ. V dropped 2 bases and J dropped 3 bases, with 11 bases sitting between them. This CDR3 is built from 14 residues. The CDR3, as DNA: TGCGCCAGCAGCTTCCTAGCGTCGGAAGAGACCCAGTACTTC. Protein product: CASSFLASEETQYF.

The chain carries TRBV7-8 and TRBJ2-4, with D possibly being TRBD1 (6 bases). In germline, CDR1 is SGHVS, CDR2 FQNEAQ. V lost 2 bases to trimming and J lost 8 bases, with 10 bases between them. The CDR3 sequence is 13 residues long. CDR3 nucleotides: TGTGCCAGCAGCTTACAGGGGAAGGACATTCAGTACTTC. It is translated as CASSLQGKDIQYF. Together with reference TRBV7-8 and TRBJ2-4, the CDR3 gives the full variable domain: GAGVSQSPRYKVAKRGQDVALRCDPISGHVSLFWYQQALGQGPEFLTYFQNEAQLDKSGLPSDRFFAERPEGSVSTLKIQRTQQEDSAVYLCASSLQGKDIQYFGAGTRLSVL.

This clonotype was picked up a small number of times. The V call is TRBV7-3, the J call TRBJ2-6; TRBD2 might be the D (6 bases). V was cut by 0 bases and J by 2 bases, with 8 bases left in between. CDR1 SGHTA and CDR2 FQGTGA come from the germline V gene. The CDR3 sequence is 16 residues long. The CDR3 here is CASSLTGGAGANVLTF. The CDR3, as DNA: TGTGCCAGCAGCTTAACCGGGGGAGCTGGGGCCAACGTCCTGACTTTC.

In its sample, this clonotype was seen a few times. The chain links TRBV5-1 to TRBJ2-3; TRBD2 is a possible D gene (7 bases). There are 16 residues in the CDR3. The germline V gene has CDR1 SGHRS and CDR2 YFSETQ. Trimming cost V 4 bases and J 0 bases, with 15 bases left between them. The CDR3 region is CASSAPGGLSTDTQYF. CDR3 sequence (DNA): TGCGCCAGCAGCGCCCCGGGGGGCCTGAGCACAGATACGCAGTATTTT. Together with reference TRBV5-1 and TRBJ2-3, the CDR3 gives the full variable domain: KAGVTQTPRYLIKTRGQQVTLSCSPISGHRSVSWYQQTPGQGLQFLFEYFSETQRNKGNFPGRFSGRQFSNSRSEMNVSTLELGDSALYLCASSAPGGLSTDTQYFGPGTRLTVL.